This passage covers 6 T cell receptor beta chains from one sample sequenced in a study of molecular identifiers for immune sequencing clone quantification. TCRdb fed the PCR reads into MiXCR, producing one record per CDR3 protein. Seen here are about 60,000 distinct CDR3 sequences, around a sixth observed once, and the top ten hold under 1.5%. Sequencing used naive CD8+ T cells from blood, with Jurkat cell RNA spiked in. Subset defined: FACS-sorted CD8+CD4-CCR7+CD45RA+ naive T cells. The receptors were gathered from a human donor in good health. Some libraries in this study had Jurkat cell RNA spiked in.

This clonotype has ten or more counts. The rearrangement joins TRBV28 to TRBJ1-5, with 10 bases matching TRBD1. CDR1 is MDHEN, CDR2 SYDVKM, per germline. The trim removed 6 bases at V and 3 bases at J, leaving 8 bases unmatched. The CDR3 length is 16 residues. CDR3 loop: CASSEGQGLLNQPQHF. The CDR3 nucleotides read TGTGCCAGCAGCGAGGGACAGGGGCTCCTCAATCAGCCCCAGCATTTT.

A note on this clonotype: This clone may be a read error of a much larger clone one base away. The chain couples TRBV2 to TRBJ2-7, with TRBD2 matching over 7 bases. CDR3 length: 14 residues. Per the germline V gene, CDR1 is SNHLY and CDR2 is FYNNEI. The CDR3 here is CASTWGEGPYEQCF. Here the CDR3 DNA reads TGTGCCAGCACGTGGGGGGAGGGCCCTTACGAGCAGTGCTTC.

The chain uses TRBV3-1 and TRBJ2-3; D possibly corresponds to TRBD2 (5 bases). CDR1 and CDR2 from the germline V gene are LGHDT and YNNKEL (reference sequence). Trimming took 0 bases from V and 6 from J, leaving 13 bases between them. This CDR3 has 15 residues. In DNA form, the CDR3 reads TGTGCCAGCAGCCAAGAACTAGGGAAGAAGGATACGCAGTATTTT. Translating gives CASSQELGKKDTQYF.

This clonotype was recorded at least ten times. The chain employs TRBV7-2 and TRBJ2-1; TRBD2 might be the D (5 bases). V lost 2 bases, J lost 6 bases, and 11 bases lay in between. CDR1 is SGHTA, CDR2 FQGNSA, per germline. The CDR3 contains 14 residues. This chain's CDR3 is CASSLYLRGNEQFF. CDR3 nucleotides: TGTGCCAGCAGCTTATATCTTCGGGGCAATGAGCAGTTCTTC.

This clonotype was detected many times. The rearrangement links TRBV4-2 to TRBJ2-3; 7 positions match TRBD2. J lost 2 bases, V lost 0 bases, and 8 bases had no gene match. Germline V gene data show CDR1 as LGHNA and CDR2 as YNFKEQ. The CDR3 covers 17 residues. CDR3 nucleotides: TGTGCCAGCAGCCAAGAGGATCGAGCGGGATTCACAGATACGCAGTATTTT. This gives the protein CASSQEDRAGFTDTQYF.

The chain couples TRBV19 to TRBJ2-7, with D possibly TRBD1 on 6 matching bases. The germline V gene has CDR1 LNHDA and CDR2 SQIVND (reference sequence). Trimming pared 5 bases from V and 7 bases from J, leaving 21 bases between. The CDR3 spans 15 residues. CDR3: CASSATRQARGEQYF. The CDR3, as DNA: TGTGCCAGTAGTGCAACCCGACAGGCCAGGGGAGAGCAGTACTTC.